The T cell receptor (beta chain) under discussion was sequenced for a study of blood T cell repertoires in COVID-19. The length of the CDR3 is 15 residues. V was trimmed by 1 base and J by 1 base, leaving 8 bases between them. CDR1 and CDR2 (germline): ENHRY, SYGVKD. Sequenced by immunoSEQ multiplex PCR; TCRdb stores in-frame clones only, minus some. In the table there are some 240,000 clones, around 84% of which are singletons. The study assigned cohorts using participant-reported clinical history. J is TRBJ1-3 and V is TRBV10-3, with D possibly TRBD1 on 5 matching bases. The sample was PBMCs or T cells enriched from blood (not recorded which). This receptor was obtained from a man under 40 with acute COVID-19. CDR3 protein: CAISEFAGSGNTIYF. The DNA of the CDR3 is TGTGCCATCAGTGAGTTTGCAGGGTCTGGAAACACCATATATTTT.